This TCR beta chain was observed in a study of blood T cell repertoires in COVID-19. Study-wide background: Sites in the United States, Italy and Spain provided acute and convalescent COVID-19 samples. Sources were T cells, B-cell-depleted T cells, or PBMCs; the material itself was cDNA or gDNA.

Trimming took off 1 base at V and 2 bases at J, with 18 bases between the two ends. The CDR3 length is 18 residues. The V gene's germline CDR1 is SGHTA and CDR2 FQGNSA. This clone was counted only a few times. Study processing details: Quantification of nucleated cells was approximated via reference gene primer amplification. Sequencing was performed with immunoSEQ multiplex PCR; in TCRdb, only in-frame clones are kept and a portion is missing. V and J calls and clone size come straight from that table; D and trimming were deduced from the DNA. The sample includes roughly 52,000 clones, more than 70% of them seen just once.

The TCR comes from a human donor in a cohort sampled during active COVID-19. The rearrangement uses TRBV7-2 and TRBJ1-5; D is possibly TRBD1 (5 bases). Sequenced: peripheral blood. The CDR3: CASSLGWERGRGNQPQHF. As DNA, the CDR3 is TGTGCCAGCAGCTTAGGTTGGGAAAGGGGAAGAGGCAATCAGCCCCAGCATTTT.